Below, one T cell receptor (beta chain) is given with its context. Its antigen is not identified. A much larger clonotype is one base distant, so this may be a read error. The CDR3 loop spans 16 amino acids. Looked up from germline, CDR1 is DFQATT and CDR2 is SNEGSKA (reference sequence). Trimming removed 1 base from V and 0 bases from J; junction bases left unmatched: 5. This entry belongs to a study of glioma-infiltrating T cells. Study-level points and caveats: Gliomas, especially low-grade, showed above-expected tissue-blood divergence; non-neoplastic patients showed below.

The iRepertoire nested amplicon-rescue multiplex PCR amplified TCR alpha and beta CDR3s from RNA. Input was roughly 85-450 ng of tissue mRNA or PBMC total RNA. Each CDR3 protein gets one entry after TCRdb re-called the multiplex PCR reads with MiXCR. The data contain about 180,000 distinct CDR3 sequences, over 40% of them singletons. The chain recombines TRBV20-1 with TRBJ2-1, with 8 bases that match TRBD2. Sample: glioma tissue, nonneoplastic brain tissue, or PBMCs (not recorded which). The clonotype originates from a human donor with low-grade glioma or glioblastoma, undergoing nonglioma brain surgery, or in good health (not recorded which). The CDR3 spells CSARGRSGSSYNEQFF. The CDR3, as DNA: TGCAGTGCTAGAGGTAGAAGCGGGAGCTCCTACAATGAGCAGTTCTTC.